What follows is one T cell receptor beta chain and its context. The repertoire was sequenced with immunoSEQ multiplex PCR; TCRdb's copy has only in-frame clones and lacks some. The sample consists of about 280,000 clones, around 84% of them appearing once. The V end lost 3 bases, the J end lost 10 bases, and 12 bases lay between the germline ends. Germline V gene sequence: CDR1 LNHDA, CDR2 SQIVND (reference sequence). The CDR3 runs 12 residues. Participant-reported clinical history was the basis for cohort assignment. The data stem from a study of blood T cell repertoires in COVID-19. The receptor was isolated from a woman between 45 and 65 years old who had recovered from COVID-19. This chain links TRBV19 with TRBJ1-1; D possibly corresponds to TRBD1 (6 bases). Source material: PBMCs or T cells enriched from blood (not recorded which). The chain's CDR3 is CASSIGTGRAFF. The DNA of the CDR3 is TGTGCCAGTAGTATCGGAACAGGGAGAGCTTTCTTT.